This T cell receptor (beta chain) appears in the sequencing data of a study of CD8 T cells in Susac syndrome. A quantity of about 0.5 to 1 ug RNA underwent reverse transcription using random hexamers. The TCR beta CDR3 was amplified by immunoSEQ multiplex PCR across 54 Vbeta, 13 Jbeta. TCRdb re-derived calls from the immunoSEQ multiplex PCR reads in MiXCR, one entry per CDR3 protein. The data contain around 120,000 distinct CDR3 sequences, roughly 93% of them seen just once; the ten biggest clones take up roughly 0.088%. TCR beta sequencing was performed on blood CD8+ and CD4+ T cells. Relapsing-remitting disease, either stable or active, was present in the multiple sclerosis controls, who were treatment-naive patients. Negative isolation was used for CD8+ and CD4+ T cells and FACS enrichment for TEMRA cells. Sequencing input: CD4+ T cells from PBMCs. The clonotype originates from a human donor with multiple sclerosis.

CDR3 loop: CASSETGLFNYGYTF. As DNA, the CDR3 is TGTGCCAGCAGTGAGACAGGCCTATTTAACTATGGCTACACCTTC. V usage is TRBV2 and J usage is TRBJ1-2; possible D gene TRBD1, 6 bases. The ends were cut back, 3 bases at V and 1 base at J, with 12 bases in the middle. The CDR3 has 15 amino acids. Germline loops: CDR1 SNHLY, CDR2 FYNNEI.